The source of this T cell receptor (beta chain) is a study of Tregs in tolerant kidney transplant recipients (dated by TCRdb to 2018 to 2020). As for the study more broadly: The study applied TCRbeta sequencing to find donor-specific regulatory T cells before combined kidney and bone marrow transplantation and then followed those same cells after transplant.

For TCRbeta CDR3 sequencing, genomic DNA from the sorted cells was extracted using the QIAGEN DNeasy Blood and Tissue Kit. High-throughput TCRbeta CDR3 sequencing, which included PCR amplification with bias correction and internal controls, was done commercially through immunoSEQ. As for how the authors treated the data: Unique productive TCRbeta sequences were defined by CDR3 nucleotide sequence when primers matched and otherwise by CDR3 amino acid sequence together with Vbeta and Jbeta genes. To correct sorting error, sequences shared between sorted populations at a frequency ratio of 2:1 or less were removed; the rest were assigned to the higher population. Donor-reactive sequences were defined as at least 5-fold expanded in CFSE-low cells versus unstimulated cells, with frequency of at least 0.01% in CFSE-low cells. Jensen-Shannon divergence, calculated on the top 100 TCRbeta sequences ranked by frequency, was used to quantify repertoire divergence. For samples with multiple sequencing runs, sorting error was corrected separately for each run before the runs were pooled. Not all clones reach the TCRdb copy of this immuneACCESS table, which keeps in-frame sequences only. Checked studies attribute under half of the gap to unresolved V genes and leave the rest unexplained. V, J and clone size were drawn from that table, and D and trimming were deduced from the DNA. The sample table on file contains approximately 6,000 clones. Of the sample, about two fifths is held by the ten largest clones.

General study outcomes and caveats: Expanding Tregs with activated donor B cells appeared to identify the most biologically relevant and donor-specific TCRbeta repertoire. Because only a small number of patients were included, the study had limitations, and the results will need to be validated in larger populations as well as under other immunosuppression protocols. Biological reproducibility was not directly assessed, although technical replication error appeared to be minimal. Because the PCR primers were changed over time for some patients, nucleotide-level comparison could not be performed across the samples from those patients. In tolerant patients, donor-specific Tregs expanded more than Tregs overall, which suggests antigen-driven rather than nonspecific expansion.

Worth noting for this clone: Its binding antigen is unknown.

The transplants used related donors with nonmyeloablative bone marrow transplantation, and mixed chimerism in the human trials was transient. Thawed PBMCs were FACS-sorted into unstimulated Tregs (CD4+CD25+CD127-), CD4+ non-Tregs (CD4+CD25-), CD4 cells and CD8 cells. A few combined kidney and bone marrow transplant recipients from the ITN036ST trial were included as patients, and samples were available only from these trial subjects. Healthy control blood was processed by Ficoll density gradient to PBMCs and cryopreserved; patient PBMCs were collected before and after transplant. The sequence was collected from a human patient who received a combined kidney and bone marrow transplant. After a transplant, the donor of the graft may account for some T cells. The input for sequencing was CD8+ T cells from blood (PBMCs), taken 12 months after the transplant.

The encoded CDR3 is CAWSPLARTYEQYF. The CDR3 bases that were read are TGTGCCTGGAGTCCACTAGCGCGAACCTACGAG. The sequence links TRBV30 to TRBJ2-7; 7 bases in between match TRBD2. The read gets to within 3 residues of the CDR3 end, and the germline J gene fills in the rest. V loses 2 bases at its end and J loses 2 bases; junction bases beyond the gene matches: 6. The germline V gene (reference sequence) specifies GTSNPN as CDR1 and SVGIG as CDR2. The CDR3 numbers 14 residues from cysteine through phenylalanine. The 33 bases shown cover part of the CDR3, and their frame starts at base 1.